This T cell receptor beta chain stems from a study of blood T cell repertoires in COVID-19 (dated by TCRdb to 2018 to 2020). With respect to the entire study: Samples covering the acute and convalescent phases of COVID-19 were provided by collaborators in the United States, Italy and Spain. The prospective study material was composed of cDNA or gDNA derived from T cells, B-cell-depleted T cells, or PBMCs. The dataset comprised deeply sampled blood TCRbeta repertoires from subjects exposed to, actively infected with, or recovered from COVID-19. The repertoires were released in a freely available public database intended as a resource for research on the immune response to SARS-CoV-2. Samples came from the ongoing ImmuneRACE study (first 160 participants) plus 1,254 subjects from 6 global collaborators. A de-identified subject ID, COVID-19 status, age in years and sex were almost always included in the sample metadata. Where available, HLA class I and class II types were taken from metadata supplied by the sample provider and were not determined by assay-based typing.

Collaborating institutions collected whole blood in K2EDTA tubes following their own protocols. Collaborator samples were shipped for TCRbeta analysis as frozen whole blood, isolated PBMCs, or DNA extracted from either sample type. The immunoSEQ Assay, a bias-controlled multiplex PCR, was used to amplify TCRbeta CDR3 regions from genomic DNA. The study's processing was this. The number of nucleated cells in each sample was estimated by amplification of reference gene primers within the assay. To quantify the absolute abundance of each unique TCRbeta CDR3 rearrangement, sequence reads were collapsed and filtered. For each sample, productive Simpson clonality was calculated as the square root of Simpson's diversity index across productive rearrangements. TCRdb obtained this table from immuneACCESS and retained in-frame rearrangements with V and J assigned. These tables miss some clones; where compared with another copy, unresolved V genes account for less than half of the shortfall, and the remainder is unexplained. V, J and clone size reflect that table, while D and trimming were determined from the DNA. A total of some 180,000 clones appear in this sample, 76% of them only once. Roughly 8.6% of the sample goes to the ten largest clones.

The CDR3 starts with the cysteine, ends with the phenylalanine, and has 13 residues. The entry retains the CDR3 DNA only, 39 bases that are in frame from base 1. The germline V gene (reference sequence) sets CDR1 to LNHDA and CDR2 to SQIVND. V was cut back by 10 bases and J by 3 bases, leaving a gap of 13 bases between them. Details on this clone: It has no known antigen specificity. No base qualities exist here, and no much larger clone lies one base off it.

Study-wide findings and limitations: How much clinical and demographic metadata was included differed by source and by participant, and the metadata was provided uncurated.

Recombination connected TRBV19 to TRBJ1-5, with the D segment identity uncertain. This TCR was recovered from a woman in her 50s with active or convalescent COVID-19. The source material was peripheral blood. The DNA is as follows: TGTGCCACACGGCGGGATTTCAATCAGCCCCAGCATTTT. Its amino acids are CATRRDFNQPQHF.